This T cell receptor beta chain was obtained from a study of brain metastases from non-small cell lung cancer. Comments on this clone: The target antigen is unknown.

Study-level points and caveats: Brain metastases had lower T-cell infiltration than primary tumors.

This CDR3 region has 15 residues. The germline gives CDR1 MNHEY, CDR2 SMNVEV (reference sequence). The junction had 8 bases not matched to a gene; V was cut back by 5 bases and J by 7 bases. The data were produced by immunoSEQ multiplex PCR, yet TCRdb's version contains in-frame clones alone and is incomplete. The sample has hundreds of clones, roughly 93% seen once. The chain joins TRBV27 to TRBJ2-3, with 11 positions matching TRBD2. The sequencing sample was made of primary lung tumor tissue. The receptor was isolated from a donor aged 40 or older with non-small cell lung cancer. CDR3 region: CASSPSGGLRNTQYF. The CDR3 DNA follows: TGTGCCAGCAGTCCTAGCGGGGGGTTGAGGAATACGCAGTATTTT.